The 12 T cell receptor beta chains presented below share a single source sample, sequenced in a study of T cells in Graves' hyperthyroidism and ophthalmopathy. Authors of the study amplified TCR beta CDR3 regions from RNA transcripts. TCR CDR3 underwent first-round RT-PCR with the HTBI primer set. Using its own MiXCR run on the multiplex PCR reads, TCRdb lists one record per CDR3 protein. This table has 500,000 or so distinct CDR3 sequences, 15% to 20% appearing once. Sequencing was done on a sample of blood. The source of these receptors is a woman younger than 35 with Graves' ophthalmopathy.

The table lists this clonotype with many counts. The chain has TRBV12-3 or TRBV12-4 and TRBJ2-4; D unresolved. The V gene lost 6 bases and the J gene lost 1 base, with 10 bases spanning the gap. CDR3 length: 14 amino acids. The CDR3 DNA follows: TGTGCCAGCAGCCCCGTTGGGGCCAAAAACATTCAGTACTTC. Protein: CASSPVGAKNIQYF.

The chain links TRBV30 to TRBJ2-1, with TRBD2 matching 10 bases. The V and J ends lost 1 base and 7 bases, in that order; junction bases with no gene match: 7. Germline values: CDR1 GTSNPN, CDR2 SVGIG (reference sequence). The CDR3 is 15 residues long. CDR3: CAWSAGGLARNEQFF. CDR3 in DNA: TGTGCCTGGAGTGCCGGGGGACTAGCGCGGAATGAGCAGTTCTTC.

The table lists this clonotype with a few counts. J is TRBJ2-3 and V is TRBV10-3; the D gene is possibly TRBD1 (7 bases). CDR3 length equals 14 residues. CDR1 and CDR2 (germline): ENHRY, SYGVKD. Between the trimmed V and J ends, which lost 0 bases and 6 bases, there was a span of 10 bases. CDR3 loop: CAISESEGADTQYF. CDR3 nucleotide sequence: TGTGCCATCAGTGAGTCGGAGGGGGCGGATACGCAGTATTTT.

This clonotype was found a few times. The V gene is TRBV2, the J gene TRBJ2-7; D might be TRBD1 (6 bases). The CDR3 sequence is 14 residues long. The germline V and J ends were trimmed by 3 bases and 4 bases, with 13 bases remaining between them. The germline V gene has CDR1 SNHLY and CDR2 FYNNEI. In DNA, the CDR3 is TGTGCCAGCAGTGATGAAGGGGGTCGGTACGAGCAGTACTTC. Translation: CASSDEGGRYEQYF.

This clonotype was picked up many times. This chain links TRBV30 with TRBJ1-5; D uncertain. Between the trimmed V and J ends, which lost 5 bases and 2 bases, there was a span of 7 bases. Germline lookup yields CDR1 GTSNPN and CDR2 SVGIG (reference sequence). The CDR3 totals 12 residues. CDR3 bases: TGTGCCTGGGGGCAGGGCAATCAGCCCCAGCATTTT. It specifies CAWGQGNQPQHF.

The table lists this clonotype with many counts. The genes are TRBV13 and TRBJ2-5; 8 bases fit TRBD1. This CDR3 is built from 15 residues. Germline V lookup: CDR1 PRHDT, CDR2 FYEKMQ (reference sequence). V gave up 5 bases and J gave up 4 bases; unmatched junction bases: 9. The CDR3: CASSLRQGSGETQYF. The CDR3 DNA is TGTGCCAGCAGCCTCCGACAGGGGTCCGGAGAGACCCAGTACTTC.

This clonotype was counted at least ten times. The chain is built from TRBV12-3 or TRBV12-4 and TRBJ1-1; TRBD1 aligns across 8 bases. After removal of 5 bases from V and 4 bases from J, the junction contained 9 bases not matched to a gene. CDR3 length: 15 amino acids. CDR3: CASSGGDRRGTEAFF. DNA for the CDR3: TGTGCCAGCAGTGGGGGGGACAGGAGGGGCACTGAAGCTTTCTTT.

This clonotype was detected only a few times. The chain recombines TRBV3-1 with TRBJ1-6; TRBD1 matches at 9 bases. The CDR3 consists of 16 residues. J lost 10 bases, V lost 4 bases, and 11 bases had no gene match. In germline, CDR1 is LGHDT, CDR2 YNNKEL (reference sequence). The CDR3 sequence: CASSRRAGQGVSPLHF. The CDR3 bases are TGTGCCAGCAGCCGTAGGGCGGGACAGGGCGTCTCACCCCTCCACTTT.

This clonotype occurred a few times. This chain uses TRBV15 with TRBJ2-1, with 10 bases that match TRBD2. The CDR3 contains 16 residues. Trimming at V came to 5 bases and at J to 9 bases, leaving 13 bases not matched to a gene. The germline gives CDR1 LNHNV, CDR2 YYDKDF (reference sequence). CDR3 loop: CATSLLEGTSVGEQFF. DNA of the CDR3: TGTGCCACCAGCTTACTCGAGGGGACTAGCGTTGGTGAGCAGTTCTTC.

The rearrangement joins TRBV7-2 to TRBJ2-3, with 10 bases that match TRBD2. CDR1 is SGHTA and CDR2 is FQGNSA in the germline V gene. Trimming removed 4 bases from V and 2 bases from J; junction bases left unmatched: 3. This CDR3 has 15 residues. Written as DNA, the CDR3 is TGTGCCAGCAGCTGGACTAGCGGATTCACAGATACGCAGTATTTT. This sequence encodes CASSWTSGFTDTQYF.

The J gene is TRBJ1-1, the V gene TRBV5-1; D is ambiguous. Germline V lookup: CDR1 SGHRS, CDR2 YFSETQ. Between the trimmed V and J ends, which lost 0 bases and 3 bases, there was a span of 12 bases. The CDR3 has 15 residues. The CDR3, as DNA: TGCGCCAGCAGCTTGGACCAGGAGCTGGACACTGAAGCTTTCTTT. This translates into CASSLDQELDTEAFF. Full variable domain (rest looked up from reference TRBV5-1 and TRBJ1-1): KAGVTQTPRYLIKTRGQQVTLSCSPISGHRSVSWYQQTPGQGLQFLFEYFSETQRNKGNFPGRFSGRQFSNSRSEMNVSTLELGDSALYLCASSLDQELDTEAFFGQGTRLTVV.

The gene calls are TRBV5-1 and TRBJ2-7; TRBD1 matches 10 bases. J lost 6 bases, V lost 5 bases, and 8 bases had no gene match. Germline V CDR1 and CDR2: SGHRS, YFSETQ. This CDR3 comprises 14 residues. The CDR3 region is CASSLSGTGAEQYF. The CDR3 DNA reads TGCGCCAGCAGTCTTTCCGGGACAGGGGCCGAGCAGTACTTC.